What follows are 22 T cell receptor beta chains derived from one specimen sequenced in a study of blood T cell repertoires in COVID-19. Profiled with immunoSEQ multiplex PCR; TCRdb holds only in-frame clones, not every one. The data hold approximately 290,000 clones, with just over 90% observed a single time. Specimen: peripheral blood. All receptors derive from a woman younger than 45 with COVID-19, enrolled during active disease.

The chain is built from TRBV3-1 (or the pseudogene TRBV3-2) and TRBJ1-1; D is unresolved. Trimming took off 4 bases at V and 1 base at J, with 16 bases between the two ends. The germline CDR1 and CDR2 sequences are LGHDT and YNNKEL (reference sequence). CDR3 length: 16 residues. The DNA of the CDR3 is TGTGCCAGCAGCCCCCGAGGGCTCGCCGAGAACACTGAAGCTTTCTTT. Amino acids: CASSPRGLAENTEAFF.

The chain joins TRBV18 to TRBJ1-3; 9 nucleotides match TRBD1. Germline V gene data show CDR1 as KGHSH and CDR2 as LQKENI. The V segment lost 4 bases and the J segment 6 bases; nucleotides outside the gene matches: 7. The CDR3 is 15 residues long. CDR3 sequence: CASSLPGQGANTIYF. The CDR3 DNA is TGTGCCAGCTCACTACCGGGACAGGGAGCAAACACCATATATTTT.

CDR3 region: CASSLDGQRTDTQYF. For the CDR3, the DNA is TGTGCCAGCAGCTTAGATGGACAGCGCACAGATACGCAGTATTTT. This chain connects TRBV11-2 to TRBJ2-3, with D possibly TRBD1 on 6 matching bases. This CDR3 region has 15 residues. The germline CDR1 and CDR2 sequences are SGHAT and FQNNGV. Trimming took off 0 bases at V and 1 base at J, with 8 bases between the two ends.

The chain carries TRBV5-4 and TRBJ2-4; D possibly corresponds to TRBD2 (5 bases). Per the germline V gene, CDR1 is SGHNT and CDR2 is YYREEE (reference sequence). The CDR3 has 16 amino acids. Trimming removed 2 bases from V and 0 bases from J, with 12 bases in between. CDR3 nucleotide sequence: TGTGCCAGCAGCTTCGATGAGCGGTTAGCCAAAAACATTCAGTACTTC. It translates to CASSFDERLAKNIQYF.

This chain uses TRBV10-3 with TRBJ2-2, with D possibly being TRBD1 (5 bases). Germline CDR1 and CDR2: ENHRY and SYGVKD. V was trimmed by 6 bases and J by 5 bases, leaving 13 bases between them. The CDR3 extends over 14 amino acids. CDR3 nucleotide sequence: TGTGCCATCAGAATTACAGGTCCTACCGGGGAGCTGTTTTTT. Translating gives CAIRITGPTGELFF.

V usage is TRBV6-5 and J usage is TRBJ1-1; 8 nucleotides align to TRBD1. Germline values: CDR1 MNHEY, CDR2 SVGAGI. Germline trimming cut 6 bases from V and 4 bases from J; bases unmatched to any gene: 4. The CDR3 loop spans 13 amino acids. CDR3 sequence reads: CASRSTGGTEAFF. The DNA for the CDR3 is TGTGCCAGCAGGTCCACAGGGGGCACTGAAGCTTTCTTT.

Here the CDR3 DNA reads TGTGCCTGGTCGCTGGGACTAGCGGGAGTGGAAGAGACCCAGTACTTC. Amino acids: CAWSLGLAGVEETQYF. The chain combines TRBV30 with TRBJ2-5; TRBD2 matches 14 bases. Germline V lookup: CDR1 GTSNPN, CDR2 SVGIG (reference sequence). V lost 5 bases to trimming and J lost 3 bases; unmatched junction nucleotides: 8. The CDR3 totals 16 residues.

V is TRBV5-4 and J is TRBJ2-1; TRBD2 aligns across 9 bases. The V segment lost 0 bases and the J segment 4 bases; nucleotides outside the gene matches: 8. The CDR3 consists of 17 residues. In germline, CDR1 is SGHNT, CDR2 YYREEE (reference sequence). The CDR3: CASSLASGLATYNEQFF. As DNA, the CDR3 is TGTGCCAGCAGCTTGGCCTCAGGACTAGCGACTTACAATGAGCAGTTCTTC.

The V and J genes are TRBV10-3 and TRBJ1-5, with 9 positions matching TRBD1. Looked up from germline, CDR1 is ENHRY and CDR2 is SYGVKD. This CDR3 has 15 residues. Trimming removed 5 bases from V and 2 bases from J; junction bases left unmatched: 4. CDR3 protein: CAISYGTGRNQPQHF. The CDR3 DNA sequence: TGTGCCATCAGTTATGGGACAGGGCGCAATCAGCCCCAGCATTTT.

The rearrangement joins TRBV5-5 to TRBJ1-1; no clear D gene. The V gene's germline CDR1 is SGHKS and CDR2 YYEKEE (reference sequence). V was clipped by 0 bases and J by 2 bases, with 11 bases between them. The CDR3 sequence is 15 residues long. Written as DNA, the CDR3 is TGTGCCAGCAGCTTGGCTGGTCAGGATAACACTGAAGCTTTCTTT. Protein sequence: CASSLAGQDNTEAFF.

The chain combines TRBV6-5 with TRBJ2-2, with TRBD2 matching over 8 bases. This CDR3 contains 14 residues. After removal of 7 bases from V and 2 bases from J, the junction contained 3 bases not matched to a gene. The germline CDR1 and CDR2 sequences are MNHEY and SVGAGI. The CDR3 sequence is CASTIAGNTGELFF. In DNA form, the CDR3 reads TGTGCCAGCACGATAGCGGGAAACACCGGGGAGCTGTTTTTT.

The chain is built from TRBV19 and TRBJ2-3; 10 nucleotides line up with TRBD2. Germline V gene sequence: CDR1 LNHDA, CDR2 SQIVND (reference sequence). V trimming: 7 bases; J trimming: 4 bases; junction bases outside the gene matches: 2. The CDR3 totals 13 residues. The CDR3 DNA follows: TGTGCCAGTAAGCTAGCGGGAGCAGATACGCAGTATTTT. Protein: CASKLAGADTQYF.

The CDR3 DNA sequence: TGTGCCAGTAGTTTTGCGGGAGGGGCCTACAATGAGCAGTTCTTC. It codes for CASSFAGGAYNEQFF. The rearrangement uses TRBV19 and TRBJ2-1; 9 nucleotides agree with TRBD2. From germline, CDR1 is LNHDA and CDR2 SQIVND (reference sequence). V lost 5 bases and J lost 2; bases outside the gene matches: 4. CDR3 length: 15 residues.

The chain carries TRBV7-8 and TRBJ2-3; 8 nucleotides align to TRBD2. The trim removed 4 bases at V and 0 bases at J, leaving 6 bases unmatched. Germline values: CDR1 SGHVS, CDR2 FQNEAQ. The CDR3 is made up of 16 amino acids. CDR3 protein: CASSSRLATSTDTQYF. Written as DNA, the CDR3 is TGTGCCAGCAGCTCTCGACTAGCGACTAGCACAGATACGCAGTATTTT.

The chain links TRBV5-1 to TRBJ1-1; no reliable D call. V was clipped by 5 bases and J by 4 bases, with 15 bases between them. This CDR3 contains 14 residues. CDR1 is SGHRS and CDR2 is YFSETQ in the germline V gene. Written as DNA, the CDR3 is TGCGCCAGCAGTCCTGACCCAAGAGGCACTGAAGCTTTCTTT. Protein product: CASSPDPRGTEAFF.

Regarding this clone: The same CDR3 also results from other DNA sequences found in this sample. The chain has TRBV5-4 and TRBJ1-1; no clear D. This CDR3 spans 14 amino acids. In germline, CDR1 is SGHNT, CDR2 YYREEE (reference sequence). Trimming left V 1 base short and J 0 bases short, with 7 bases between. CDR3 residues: CASSLRTVNTEAFF. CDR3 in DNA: TGTGCCAGCAGCTTGAGAACGGTGAACACTGAAGCTTTCTTT. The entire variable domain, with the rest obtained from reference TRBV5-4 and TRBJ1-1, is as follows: ETGVTQSPTHLIKTRGQQVTLRCSSQSGHNTVSWYQQALGQGPQFIFQYYREEENGRGNFPPRFSGLQFPNYSSELNVNALELDDSALYLCASSLRTVNTEAFFGQGTRLTVV.

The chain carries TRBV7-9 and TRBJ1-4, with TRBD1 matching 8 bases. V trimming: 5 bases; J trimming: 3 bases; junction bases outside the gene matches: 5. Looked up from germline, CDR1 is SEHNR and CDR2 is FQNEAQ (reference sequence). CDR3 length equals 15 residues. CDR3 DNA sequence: TGTGCCAGCAGCCTGGGACAGGCTCCTAATGAAAAACTGTTTTTT. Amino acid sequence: CASSLGQAPNEKLFF.

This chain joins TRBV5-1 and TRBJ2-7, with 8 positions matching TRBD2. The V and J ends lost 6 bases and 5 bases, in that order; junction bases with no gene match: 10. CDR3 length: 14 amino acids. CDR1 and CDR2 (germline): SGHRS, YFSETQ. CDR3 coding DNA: TGCGCCAGCAAGATTCGGGAGGGTAGAGACGAGCAGTACTTC. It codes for CASKIREGRDEQYF. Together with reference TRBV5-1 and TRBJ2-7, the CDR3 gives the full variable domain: KAGVTQTPRYLIKTRGQQVTLSCSPISGHRSVSWYQQTPGQGLQFLFEYFSETQRNKGNFPGRFSGRQFSNSRSEMNVSTLELGDSALYLCASKIREGRDEQYFGPGTRLTVT.

The CDR3 loop is CASSYSSTTTSYEQYF. The CDR3 region has the DNA TGTGCCAGCAGTTACTCTTCAACTACGACCTCCTACGAGCAGTACTTC. The V gene is TRBV6-2 or TRBV6-3, the J gene TRBJ2-7; D is uncertain. Germline CDR1 is MNHEY and CDR2 is SVGEGT. V lost 0 bases and J lost 0, with 12 bases in between. This CDR3 is built from 16 residues.

CDR3 region: CASSEAVWRNYGYTF. The CDR3 region has the DNA TGTGCCAGCAGTGAAGCAGTATGGAGAAACTATGGCTACACCTTC. The genes are TRBV2 and TRBJ1-2; D remains unclear. CDR1 SNHLY and CDR2 FYNNEI come from the germline V gene. This CDR3 comprises 15 residues. V was shortened by 0 bases and J by 2 bases, with 10 bases between the two germline ends.

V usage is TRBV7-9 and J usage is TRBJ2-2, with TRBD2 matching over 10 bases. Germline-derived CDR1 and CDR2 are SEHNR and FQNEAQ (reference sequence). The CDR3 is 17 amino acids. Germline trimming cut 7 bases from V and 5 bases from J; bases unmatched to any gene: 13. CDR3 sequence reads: CASTGLAVLLGTGELFF. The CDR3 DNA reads TGTGCCAGCACCGGACTAGCGGTACTCTTAGGTACCGGGGAGCTGTTTTTT.

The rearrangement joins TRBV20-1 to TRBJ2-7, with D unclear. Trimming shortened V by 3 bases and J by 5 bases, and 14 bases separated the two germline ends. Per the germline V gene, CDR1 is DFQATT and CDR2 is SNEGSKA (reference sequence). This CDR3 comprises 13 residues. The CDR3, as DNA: TGCAGTGCTAGTCCCGCCCAAAGCAACGAGCAGTACTTC. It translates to CSASPAQSNEQYF.